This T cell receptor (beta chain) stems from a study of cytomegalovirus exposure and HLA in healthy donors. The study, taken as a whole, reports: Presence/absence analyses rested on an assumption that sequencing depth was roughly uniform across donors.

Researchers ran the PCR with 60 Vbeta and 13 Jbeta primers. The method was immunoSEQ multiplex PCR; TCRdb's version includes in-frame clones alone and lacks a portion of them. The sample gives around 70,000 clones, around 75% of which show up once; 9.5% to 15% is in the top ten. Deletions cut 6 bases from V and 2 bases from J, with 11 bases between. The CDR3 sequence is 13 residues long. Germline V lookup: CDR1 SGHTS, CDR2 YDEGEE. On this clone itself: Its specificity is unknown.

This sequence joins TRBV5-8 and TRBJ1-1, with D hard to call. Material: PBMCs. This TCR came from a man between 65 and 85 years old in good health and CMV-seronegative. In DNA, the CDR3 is TGTGCCAGCAACCGGGGAACAAACACTGAAGCTTTCTTT. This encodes CASNRGTNTEAFF.